This TCR beta chain appears in the sequencing data of a study of OX40 agonist ivuxolimab in advanced cancers. Trimming left V 6 bases short and J 5 bases short, with 17 bases between. Germline CDR1 MDHEN, CDR2 SYDVKM. The length of the CDR3 is 15 residues. Generated by immunoSEQ multiplex PCR, the TCRdb table keeps only in-frame clones and is missing some. The sample shows 32,000 or so clones, roughly 80% of them seen only once. The V gene is TRBV28, the J gene TRBJ2-1, with D possibly TRBD2 on 6 matching bases. The TCR sequence derives from an adult with an advanced solid tumor such as melanoma, head and neck, liver or kidney cancer. Sample: CD4+ or CD8+ T cells sorted from blood, taken in a trial of the OX40 agonist ivuxolimab. The CDR3 spells CASSLPGRDHNEQFF. CDR3 DNA sequence: TGTGCCAGCAGCTTACCGGGGCGGGACCACAATGAGCAGTTCTTC.